This T cell receptor beta chain was documented in a study of OX40 agonist ivuxolimab in advanced cancers. Across the whole study: Mean age approximately 59 years, range about 23 to 85; roughly 82% male. Of the patients, three showed partial responses, one with hepatocellular carcinoma and two with cutaneous melanoma. General study findings and limits: There was clonal expansion of CD4+ and CD8+ blood T cells by week 6 at 0.1 to 3.0 mg/kg.

This table comes from immunoSEQ multiplex PCR, and its TCRdb copy is limited to in-frame clones, with some not included. Seen here are some 80,000 clones, approximately 95% observed once, and the top ten hold around 21%. Patients had blood sampled at baseline and again on cycle 4 day 1 and cycle 7 day 1. Points on this clone: The antigen is unknown.

This material consisted of CD4+ or CD8+ T cells sorted from blood, taken in a trial of the OX40 agonist ivuxolimab. The receptor was derived from an adult with an advanced solid tumor such as melanoma, head and neck, liver or kidney cancer.

As DNA, the CDR3 is TGTGCCAGCTCACCAAGGAGTGGGGCGTTTGAGCAGTTCTTC. It translates to CASSPRSGAFEQFF. The chain joins TRBV18 to TRBJ2-1; perhaps TRBD1 as D (5 bases). CDR3 length equals 14 residues. Germline-derived CDR1 and CDR2 are KGHSH and LQKENI. Trimming removed 2 bases from V and 9 bases from J, with 14 bases in between.